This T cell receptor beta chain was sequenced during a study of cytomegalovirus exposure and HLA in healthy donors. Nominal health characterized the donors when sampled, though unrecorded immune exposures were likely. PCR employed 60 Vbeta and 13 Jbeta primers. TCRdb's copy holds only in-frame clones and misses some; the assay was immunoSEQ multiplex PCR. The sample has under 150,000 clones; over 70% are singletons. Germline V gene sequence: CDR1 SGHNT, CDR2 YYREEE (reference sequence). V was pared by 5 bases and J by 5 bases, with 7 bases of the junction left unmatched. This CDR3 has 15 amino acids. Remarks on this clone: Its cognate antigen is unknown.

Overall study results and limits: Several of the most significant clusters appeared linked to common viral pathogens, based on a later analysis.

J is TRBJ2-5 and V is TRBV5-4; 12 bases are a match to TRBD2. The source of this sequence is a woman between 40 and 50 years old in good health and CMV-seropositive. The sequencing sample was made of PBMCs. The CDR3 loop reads CASSSSGGGPETQYF. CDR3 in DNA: TGTGCCAGCAGTTCTAGCGGGGGGGGTCCGGAGACCCAGTACTTC.